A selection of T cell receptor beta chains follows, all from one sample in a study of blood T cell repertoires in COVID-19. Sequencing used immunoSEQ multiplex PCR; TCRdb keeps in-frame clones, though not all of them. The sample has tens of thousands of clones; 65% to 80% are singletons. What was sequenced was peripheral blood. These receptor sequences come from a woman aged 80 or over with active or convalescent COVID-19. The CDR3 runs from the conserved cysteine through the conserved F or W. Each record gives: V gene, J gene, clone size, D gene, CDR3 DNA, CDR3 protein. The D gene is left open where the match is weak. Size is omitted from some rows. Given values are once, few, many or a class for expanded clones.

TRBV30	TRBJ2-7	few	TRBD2	TGTGCCTGGAGCCTAAGACTAGCGGGAACCTCCTACGAGCAGTACTTC	CAWSLRLAGTSYEQYF
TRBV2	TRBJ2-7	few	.	TGTGCCAGCAGACAGGGTTTGCCCTACGAGCAGTACTTC	CASRQGLPYEQYF
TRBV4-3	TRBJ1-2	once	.	TGCGCCAGCAGCCGAACAGGAGAGCTCCGTGGCTACACCTTC	CASSRTGELRGYTF
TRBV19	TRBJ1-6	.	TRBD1	TGTGCCAGTAGATCTGACAGGGGGCGGAATTCACCCCTCCACTTT	CASRSDRGRNSPLHF
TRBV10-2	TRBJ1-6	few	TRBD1	TGCGCCAGCAGGGGGACAGGAAAGCACCTCCACTTT	CASRGTGKHLHF
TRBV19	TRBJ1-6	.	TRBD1	TGTGCCAGTAGTACGGAGGCCGGACAGGCGTCGGGCTCACCCCTCCACTTT	CASSTEAGQASGSPLHF
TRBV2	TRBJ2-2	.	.	TGTGCCAGCAGGGGCAGGTTTTCGAACACCGGGGAGCTGTTTTTT	CASRGRFSNTGELFF
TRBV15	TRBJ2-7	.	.	TGTGCCACCAGCAGAGAGGTCGGGGGCGAGCAGTACTTC	CATSREVGGEQYF
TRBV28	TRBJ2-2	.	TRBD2	TGTGCCAGCAGCCTACGACCGGGACTAGCGGGGTCAGGCGGGGAGCTGTTTTTT	CASSLRPGLAGSGGELFF
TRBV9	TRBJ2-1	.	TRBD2	TGTGCCAGCTCGACGGGGGGTCTGCACAATGAGCAGTTCTTC	CASSTGGLHNEQFF
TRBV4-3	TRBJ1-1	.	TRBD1	TGCGCCAGCAGCCAGGACAGGGAGGCTGAAGCTTTCTTT	CASSQDREAEAFF
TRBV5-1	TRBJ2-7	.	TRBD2	TGCGCCAGTGGGGGGGGGAGCTCCTACGAGCAGTACTTC	CASGGGSSYEQYF
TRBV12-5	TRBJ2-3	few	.	TGTGCTAGTGGCCGCGCGGGGCTCTCAGATACGCAGTATTTT	CASGRAGLSDTQYF
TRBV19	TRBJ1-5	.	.	TGTGCCAGTAGTCCAACGGGGGATCAGCCCCAGCATTTT	CASSPTGDQPQHF
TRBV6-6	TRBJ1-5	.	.	TGTGCCAGCAGCCGGACAGATAGCAATCAGCCCCAGCATTTT	CASSRTDSNQPQHF
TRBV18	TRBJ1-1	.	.	TGTGCCAGCCTAAACACGTGGAGGGCTGAAGCTTTCTTT	CASLNTWRAEAFF